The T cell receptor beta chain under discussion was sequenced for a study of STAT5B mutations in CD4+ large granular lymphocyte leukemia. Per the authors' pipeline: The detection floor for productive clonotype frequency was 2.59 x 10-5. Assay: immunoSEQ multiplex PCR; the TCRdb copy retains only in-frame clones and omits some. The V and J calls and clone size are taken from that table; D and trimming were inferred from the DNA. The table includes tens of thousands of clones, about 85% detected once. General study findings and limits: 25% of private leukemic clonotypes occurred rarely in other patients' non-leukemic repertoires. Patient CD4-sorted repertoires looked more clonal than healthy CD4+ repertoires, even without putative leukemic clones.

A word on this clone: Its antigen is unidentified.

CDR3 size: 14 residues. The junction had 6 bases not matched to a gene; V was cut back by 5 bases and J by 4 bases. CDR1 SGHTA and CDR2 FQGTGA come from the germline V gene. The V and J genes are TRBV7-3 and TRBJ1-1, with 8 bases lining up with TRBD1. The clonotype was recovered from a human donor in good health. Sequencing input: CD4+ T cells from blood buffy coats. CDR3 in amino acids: CASSLGQGSTEAFF. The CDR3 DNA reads TGTGCCAGCAGCCTCGGACAGGGAAGCACTGAAGCTTTCTTT.